This T cell receptor beta chain was identified during a study of OX40 agonist ivuxolimab in advanced cancers. Findings and limits, study-wide: On average, CD8+ T cells showed a greater number of expanded clones than CD4+.

The CDR3 consists of 15 residues. The germline V and J ends were trimmed by 7 bases and 0 bases, with 10 bases remaining between them. CDR1 is MNHNY, CDR2 SVGAGI, per germline (reference sequence). On this clone itself: Its target is unknown.

Profiling relied on immunoSEQ multiplex PCR, and the TCRdb table lists in-frame clones only, not all of them. The sample has approximately 18,000 clones, approximately 81% seen once. The chain has TRBV6-6 and TRBJ2-6, with D hard to call. Sequencing was performed on CD4+ or CD8+ T cells sorted from blood, taken in a trial of the OX40 agonist ivuxolimab. The clonotype comes from an adult with an advanced solid tumor such as melanoma, head and neck, liver or kidney cancer. The CDR3 coding sequence is TGTGCCAGCAAGAGGCAAAGCTCTGGGGCCAACGTCCTGACTTTC. This gives the protein CASKRQSSGANVLTF.